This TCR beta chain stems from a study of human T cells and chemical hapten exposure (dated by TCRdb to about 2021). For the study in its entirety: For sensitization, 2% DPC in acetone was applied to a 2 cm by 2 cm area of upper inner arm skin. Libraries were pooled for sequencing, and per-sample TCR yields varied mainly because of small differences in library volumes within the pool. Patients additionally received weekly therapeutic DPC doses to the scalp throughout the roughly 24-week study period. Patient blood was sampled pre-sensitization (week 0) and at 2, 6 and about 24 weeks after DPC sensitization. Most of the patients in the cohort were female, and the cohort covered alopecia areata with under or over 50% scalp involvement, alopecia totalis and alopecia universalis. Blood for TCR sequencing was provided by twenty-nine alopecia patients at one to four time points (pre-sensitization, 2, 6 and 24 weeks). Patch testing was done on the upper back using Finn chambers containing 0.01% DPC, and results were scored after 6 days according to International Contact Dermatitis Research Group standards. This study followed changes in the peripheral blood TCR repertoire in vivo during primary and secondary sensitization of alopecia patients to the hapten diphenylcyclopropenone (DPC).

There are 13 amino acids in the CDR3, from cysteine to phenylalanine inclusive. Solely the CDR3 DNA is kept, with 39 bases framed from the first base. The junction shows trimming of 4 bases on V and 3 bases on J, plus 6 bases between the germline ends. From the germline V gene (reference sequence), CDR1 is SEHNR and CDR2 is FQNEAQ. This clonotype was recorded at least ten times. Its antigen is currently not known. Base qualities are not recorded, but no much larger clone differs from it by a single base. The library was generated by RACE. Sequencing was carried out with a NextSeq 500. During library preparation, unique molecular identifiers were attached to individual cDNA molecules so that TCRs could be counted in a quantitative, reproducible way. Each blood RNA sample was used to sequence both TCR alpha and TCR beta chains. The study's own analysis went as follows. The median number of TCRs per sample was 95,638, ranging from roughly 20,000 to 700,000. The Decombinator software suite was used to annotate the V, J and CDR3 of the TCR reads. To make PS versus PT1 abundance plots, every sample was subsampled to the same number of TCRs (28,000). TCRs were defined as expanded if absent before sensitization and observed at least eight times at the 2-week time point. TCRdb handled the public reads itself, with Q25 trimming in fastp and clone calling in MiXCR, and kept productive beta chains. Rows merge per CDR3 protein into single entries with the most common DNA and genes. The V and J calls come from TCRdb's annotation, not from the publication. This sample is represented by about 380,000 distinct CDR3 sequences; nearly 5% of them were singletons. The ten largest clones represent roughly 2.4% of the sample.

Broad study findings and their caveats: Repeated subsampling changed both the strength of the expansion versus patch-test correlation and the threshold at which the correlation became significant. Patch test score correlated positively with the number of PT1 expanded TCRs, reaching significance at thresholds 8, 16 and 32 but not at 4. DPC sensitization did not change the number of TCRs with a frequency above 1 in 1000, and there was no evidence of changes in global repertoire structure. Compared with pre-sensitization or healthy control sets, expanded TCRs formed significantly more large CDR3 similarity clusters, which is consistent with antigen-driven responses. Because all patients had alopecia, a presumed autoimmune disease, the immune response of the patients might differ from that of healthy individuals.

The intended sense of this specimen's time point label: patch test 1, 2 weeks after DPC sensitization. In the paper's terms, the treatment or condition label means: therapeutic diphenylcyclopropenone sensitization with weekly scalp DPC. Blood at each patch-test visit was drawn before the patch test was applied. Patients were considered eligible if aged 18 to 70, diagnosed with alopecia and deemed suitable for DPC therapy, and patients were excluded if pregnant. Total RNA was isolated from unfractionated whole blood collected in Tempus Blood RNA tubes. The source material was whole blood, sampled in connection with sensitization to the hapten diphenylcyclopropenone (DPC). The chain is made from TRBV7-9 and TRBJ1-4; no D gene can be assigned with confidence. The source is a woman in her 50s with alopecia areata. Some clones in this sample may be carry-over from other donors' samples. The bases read TGTGCCAGCAGCTCCGGTGCTAATGAAAAACTGTTTTTT. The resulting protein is CASSSGANEKLFF.